These 4 T cell receptor beta chains share one sample of origin, sequenced in a study of blood T cells in healthy people across ages. A second about 6 to 12 cycle PCR used barcoded and J-beta primers. MiXCR, run by TCRdb on the 5' RACE reads, gives a single entry per CDR3 protein. The data contain 630,000 or so distinct CDR3 sequences, about 30% of them singletons. Specimen: blood. Source of these receptors: a woman at least 80 years old in good health.

In its sample, this clonotype was seen many times. The chain employs TRBV13 and TRBJ2-3, with unresolved D. The germline CDR1 and CDR2 sequences are PRHDT and FYEKMQ (reference sequence). Trimming cost V 4 bases and J 0 bases, with 20 bases left between them. The CDR3 totals 18 residues. The CDR3 coding sequence is TGTGCCAGCAGCTCCTCCCCCGTTGCGGATGCTAGCACAGATACGCAGTATTTT. It translates to CASSSSPVADASTDTQYF.

The chain combines TRBV20-1 with TRBJ2-1; TRBD2 matches 8 bases. Losses at the gene ends were 6 bases for V and 3 bases for J; bases not matched to a gene: 13. CDR1 DFQATT and CDR2 SNEGSKA come from the germline V gene (reference sequence). There are 16 residues in the CDR3. The CDR3 sequence is CSADTLLAESYNEQFF. DNA for the CDR3: TGCAGTGCAGACACCCTACTAGCGGAGAGCTACAATGAGCAGTTCTTC.

This clonotype was observed at least ten times. Possible read error: a much larger clone is one base away. J is TRBJ2-1 and V is TRBV10-3, with D possibly being TRBD1 (6 bases). The J call may be faulty, since TRBJ2-7 better matches the DNA end. The CDR3 is made up of 16 amino acids. Germline-derived CDR1 and CDR2 are ENHRY and SYGVKD. The CDR3 loop is CAISESGASSYNEQYF. In DNA, the CDR3 is TGTGCCATCAGTGAGTCGGGGGCTAGCTCCTACAATGAGCAGTACTTC.

This clonotype was seen more than once but under ten times. V is TRBV14 and J is TRBJ2-2; D call uncertain. The V gene lost 3 bases and the J gene lost 8 bases, with 10 bases spanning the gap. CDR3 length: 13 amino acids. Germline V gene lookup returns CDR1 SGHDN and CDR2 FVKESK. Written as DNA, the CDR3 is TGTGCCAGCAGCCATGAAGAGTATGGGGAGCTGTTTTTT. Protein sequence: CASSHEEYGELFF. Looking up the rest from reference TRBV14 and TRBJ2-2 gives the full variable domain: EAGVTQFPSHSVIEKGQTVTLRCDPISGHDNLYWYRRVMGKEIKFLLHFVKESKQDESGMPNNRFLAERTGGTYSTLKVQPAELEDSGVYFCASSHEEYGELFFGEGSRLTVL.